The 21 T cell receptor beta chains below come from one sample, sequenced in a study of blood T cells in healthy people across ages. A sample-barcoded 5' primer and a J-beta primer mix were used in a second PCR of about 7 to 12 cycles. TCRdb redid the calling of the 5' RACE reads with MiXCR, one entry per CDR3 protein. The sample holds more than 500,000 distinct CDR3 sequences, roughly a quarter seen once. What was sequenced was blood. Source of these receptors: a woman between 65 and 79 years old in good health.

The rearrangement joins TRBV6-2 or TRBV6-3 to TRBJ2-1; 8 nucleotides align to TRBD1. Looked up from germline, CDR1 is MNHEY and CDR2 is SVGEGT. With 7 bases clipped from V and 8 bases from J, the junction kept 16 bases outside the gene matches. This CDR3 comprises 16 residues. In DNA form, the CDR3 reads TGTGCCAGCACCTTTAGGGGGACAGGCGGGTCGGATGAGCAGTTCTTC. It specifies CASTFRGTGGSDEQFF.

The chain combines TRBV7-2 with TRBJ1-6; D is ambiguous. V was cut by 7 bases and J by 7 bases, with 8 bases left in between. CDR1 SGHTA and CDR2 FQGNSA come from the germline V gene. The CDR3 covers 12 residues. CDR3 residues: CASTFGNSPLHF. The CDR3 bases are TGTGCCAGCACCTTCGGGAATTCACCCCTCCACTTT.

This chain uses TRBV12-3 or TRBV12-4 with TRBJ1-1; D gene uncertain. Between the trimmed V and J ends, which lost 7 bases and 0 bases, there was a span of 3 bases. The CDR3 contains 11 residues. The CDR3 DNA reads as TGTGCCAGCAATCTGAACACTGAAGCTTTCTTT. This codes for CASNLNTEAFF.

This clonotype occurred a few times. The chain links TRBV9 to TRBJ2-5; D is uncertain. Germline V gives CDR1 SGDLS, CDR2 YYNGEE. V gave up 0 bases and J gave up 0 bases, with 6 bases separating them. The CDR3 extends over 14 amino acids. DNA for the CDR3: TGTGCCAGCAGCGTAGCTAGTAACCAAGAGACCCAGTACTTC. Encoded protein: CASSVASNQETQYF.

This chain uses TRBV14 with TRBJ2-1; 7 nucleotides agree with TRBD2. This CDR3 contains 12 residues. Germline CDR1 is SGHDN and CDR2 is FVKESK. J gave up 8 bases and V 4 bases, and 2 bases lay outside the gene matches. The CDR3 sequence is CASSPLADEQFF. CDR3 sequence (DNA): TGTGCCAGCAGCCCCCTAGCGGATGAGCAGTTCTTC.

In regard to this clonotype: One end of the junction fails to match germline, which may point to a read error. CDR3: CATQRDRAKEKLFF. The CDR3 DNA follows: TGTGCCACCCAACGGGACAGGGCTAAAGAAAAACTGTTTTTT. The chain joins TRBV15 to TRBJ1-4; 9 bases line up with TRBD1. CDR1 LNHNV and CDR2 YYDKDF come from the germline V gene (reference sequence). The CDR3 sequence is 14 residues long.

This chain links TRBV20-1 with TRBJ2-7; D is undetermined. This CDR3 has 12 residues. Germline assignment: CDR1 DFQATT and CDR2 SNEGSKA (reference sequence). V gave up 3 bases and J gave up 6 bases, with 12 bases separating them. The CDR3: CSASRLALEQYF. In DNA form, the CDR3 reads TGCAGTGCTAGTCGGTTGGCTCTCGAGCAGTACTTC.

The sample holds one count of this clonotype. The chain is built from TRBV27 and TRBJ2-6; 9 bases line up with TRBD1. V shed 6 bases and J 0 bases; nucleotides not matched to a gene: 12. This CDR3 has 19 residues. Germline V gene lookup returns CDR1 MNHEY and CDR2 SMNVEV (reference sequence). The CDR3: CASSITIGTGTSGANVLTF. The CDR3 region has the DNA TGTGCCAGCAGCATTACCATAGGGACAGGGACCTCTGGGGCCAACGTCCTGACTTTC.

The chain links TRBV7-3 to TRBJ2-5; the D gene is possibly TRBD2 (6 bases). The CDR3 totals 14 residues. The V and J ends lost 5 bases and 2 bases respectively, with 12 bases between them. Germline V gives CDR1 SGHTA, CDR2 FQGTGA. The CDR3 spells CASSPHSGQETQYF. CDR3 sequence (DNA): TGTGCCAGCAGCCCCCATAGCGGTCAAGAGACCCAGTACTTC.

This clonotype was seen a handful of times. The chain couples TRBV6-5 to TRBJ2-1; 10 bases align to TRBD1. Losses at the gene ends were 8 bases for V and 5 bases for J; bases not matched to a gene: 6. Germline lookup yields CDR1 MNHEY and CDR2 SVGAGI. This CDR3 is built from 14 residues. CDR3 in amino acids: CASVRDRGNNEQFF. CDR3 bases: TGTGCCAGCGTCCGGGACAGGGGAAACAATGAGCAGTTCTTC.

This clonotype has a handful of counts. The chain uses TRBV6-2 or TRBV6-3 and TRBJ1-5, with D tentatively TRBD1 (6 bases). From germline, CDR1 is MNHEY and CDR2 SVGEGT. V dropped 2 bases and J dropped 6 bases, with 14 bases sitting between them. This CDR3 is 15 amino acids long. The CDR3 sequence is CASSYGGQRSQPQHF. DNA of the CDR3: TGTGCCAGCAGTTACGGGGGCCAGCGCTCTCAGCCCCAGCATTTT.

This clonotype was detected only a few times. The CDR3 reads CAISEAGGPINNSPLHF. In DNA form, the CDR3 reads TGTGCCATCAGTGAGGCTGGGGGGCCGATTAATAATTCACCCCTCCACTTT. The chain employs TRBV10-3 and TRBJ1-6; D is possibly TRBD1 (6 bases). The CDR3 is 17 amino acids. From germline, CDR1 is ENHRY and CDR2 SYGVKD. V shed 2 bases and J shed 5 bases, with 16 bases lying between them.

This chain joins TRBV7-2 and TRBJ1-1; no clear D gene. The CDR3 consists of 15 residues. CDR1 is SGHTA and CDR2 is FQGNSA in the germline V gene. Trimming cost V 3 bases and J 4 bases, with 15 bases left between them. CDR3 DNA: TGTGCCAGCAGCTTGGAGGCGGGTGGCGGCACTGAAGCTTTCTTT. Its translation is CASSLEAGGGTEAFF.

The CDR3: CASSLRQGHGYTF. CDR3 DNA: TGTGCCAGCAGCTTACGACAGGGGCATGGCTACACCTTC. The J gene is TRBJ1-2, the V gene TRBV11-3, with 8 bases that match TRBD1. V shed 2 bases, J shed 6 bases, and the junction held 2 bases outside the gene matches. This CDR3 comprises 13 residues. The germline V gene has CDR1 SGHNT and CDR2 YENEEA. The entire variable domain, with the rest obtained from reference TRBV11-3 and TRBJ1-2, is as follows: EAGVVQSPRYKIIEKKQPVAFWCNPISGHNTLYWYLQNLGQGPELLIRYENEEAVDDSQLPKDRFSAERLKGVDSTLKIQPAELGDSAVYLCASSLRQGHGYTFGSGTRLTVV.

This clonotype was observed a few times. The CDR3 sequence: CAISDGTGGETQYF. The CDR3 DNA sequence: TGTGCCATCAGTGATGGGACAGGCGGGGAGACCCAGTACTTC. The chain employs TRBV10-3 and TRBJ2-5; 8 bases fit TRBD1. The V and J ends lost 3 bases and 5 bases, in that order; junction bases with no gene match: 5. The germline V gene encodes CDR1 ENHRY and CDR2 SYGVKD. CDR3 length: 14 amino acids.

The DNA for the CDR3 is TGCAGTGCTGATGGGCTTAGGCGGGGGATCACAGATACGCAGTATTTT. Its protein product is CSADGLRRGITDTQYF. This chain connects TRBV20-1 to TRBJ2-3, with TRBD2 identical over 7 bases. V was clipped by 5 bases and J by 2 bases; unmatched bases: 13. Per the germline V gene, CDR1 is DFQATT and CDR2 is SNEGSKA (reference sequence). The CDR3 totals 16 residues.

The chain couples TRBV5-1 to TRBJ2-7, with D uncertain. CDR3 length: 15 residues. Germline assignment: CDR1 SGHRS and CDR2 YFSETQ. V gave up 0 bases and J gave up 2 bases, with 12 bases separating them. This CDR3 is CASSLDPSRTYEQYF. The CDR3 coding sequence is TGCGCCAGCAGCTTGGACCCGAGTCGTACCTACGAGCAGTACTTC.

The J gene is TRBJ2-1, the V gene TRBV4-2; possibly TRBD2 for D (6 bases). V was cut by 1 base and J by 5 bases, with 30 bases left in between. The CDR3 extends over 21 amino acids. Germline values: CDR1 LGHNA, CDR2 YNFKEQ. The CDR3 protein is CASSQALAGSRTQWVNNEQFF. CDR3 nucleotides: TGTGCCAGCAGCCAAGCACTAGCAGGGAGTAGGACACAATGGGTTAACAATGAGCAGTTCTTC.

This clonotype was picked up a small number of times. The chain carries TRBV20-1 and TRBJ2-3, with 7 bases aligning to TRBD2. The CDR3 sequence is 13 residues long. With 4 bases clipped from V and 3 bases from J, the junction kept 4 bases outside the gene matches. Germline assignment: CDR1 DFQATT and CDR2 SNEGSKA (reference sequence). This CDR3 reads CSAKMGGTDTQYF. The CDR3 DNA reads TGCAGTGCTAAGATGGGGGGGACAGATACGCAGTATTTT.

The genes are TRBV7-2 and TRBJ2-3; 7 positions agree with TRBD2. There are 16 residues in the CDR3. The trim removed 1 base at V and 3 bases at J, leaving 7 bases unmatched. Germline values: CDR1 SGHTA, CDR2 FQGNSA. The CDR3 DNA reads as TGTGCCAGCAGCTTAGGAATTGGGGGGGGAACAGATACGCAGTATTTT. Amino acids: CASSLGIGGGTDTQYF.

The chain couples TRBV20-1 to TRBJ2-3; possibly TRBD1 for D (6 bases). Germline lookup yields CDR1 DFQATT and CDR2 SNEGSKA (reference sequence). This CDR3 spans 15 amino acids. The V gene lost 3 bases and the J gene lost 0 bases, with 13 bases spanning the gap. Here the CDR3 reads CSASAGTSSTDTQYF. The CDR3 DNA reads TGCAGTGCTAGTGCCGGGACATCTAGCACAGATACGCAGTATTTT.